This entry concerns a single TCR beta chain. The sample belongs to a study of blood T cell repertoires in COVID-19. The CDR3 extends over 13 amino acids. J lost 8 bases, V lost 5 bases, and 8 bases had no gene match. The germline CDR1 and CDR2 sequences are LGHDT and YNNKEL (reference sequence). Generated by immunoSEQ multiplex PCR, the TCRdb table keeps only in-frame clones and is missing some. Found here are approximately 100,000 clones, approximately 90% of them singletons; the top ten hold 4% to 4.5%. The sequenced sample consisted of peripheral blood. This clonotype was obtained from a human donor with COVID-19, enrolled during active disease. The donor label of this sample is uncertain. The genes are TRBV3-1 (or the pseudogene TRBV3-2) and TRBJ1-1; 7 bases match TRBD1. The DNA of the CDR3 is TGTGCCAGCAGCGTAAGACAGGGAGACGAAGCTTTCTTT. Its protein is CASSVRQGDEAFF.